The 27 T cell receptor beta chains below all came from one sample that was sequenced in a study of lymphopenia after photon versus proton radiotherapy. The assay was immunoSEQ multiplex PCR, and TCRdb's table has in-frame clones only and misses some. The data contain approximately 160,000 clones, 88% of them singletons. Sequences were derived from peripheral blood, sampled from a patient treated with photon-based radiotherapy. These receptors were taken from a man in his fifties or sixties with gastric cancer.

CDR3 in DNA: TGTGCCAGCAGTGCTTACGTTCGTGAGCAGTACTTC. Protein sequence: CASSAYVREQYF. This chain joins TRBV2 and TRBJ2-7; no firm D call. The germline V gene encodes CDR1 SNHLY and CDR2 FYNNEI. Trimming cost V 4 bases and J 7 bases, with 11 bases left between them. The CDR3 consists of 12 residues. Based on the CDR3 plus reference TRBV2 and TRBJ2-7, the full variable domain is EPEVTQTPSHQVTQMGQEVILRCVPISNHLYFYWYRQILGQKVEFLVSFYNNEISEKSEIFDDQFSVERPDGSNFTLKIRSTKLEDSAMYFCASSAYVREQYFGPGTRLTVT.

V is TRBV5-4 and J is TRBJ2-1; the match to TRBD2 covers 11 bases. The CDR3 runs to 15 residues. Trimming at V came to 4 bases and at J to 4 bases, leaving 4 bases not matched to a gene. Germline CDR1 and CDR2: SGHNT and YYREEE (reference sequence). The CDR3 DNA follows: TGTGCCAGCAGCCCGGGACTAGCGGAATACAATGAGCAGTTCTTC. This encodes CASSPGLAEYNEQFF.

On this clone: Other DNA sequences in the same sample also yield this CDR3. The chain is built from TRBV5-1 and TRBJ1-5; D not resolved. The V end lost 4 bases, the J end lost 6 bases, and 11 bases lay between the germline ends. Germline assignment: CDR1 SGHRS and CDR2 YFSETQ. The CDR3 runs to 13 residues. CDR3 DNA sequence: TGCGCCAGCAGCCCCGAAGGTAGTCAGCCCCAGCATTTT. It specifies CASSPEGSQPQHF.

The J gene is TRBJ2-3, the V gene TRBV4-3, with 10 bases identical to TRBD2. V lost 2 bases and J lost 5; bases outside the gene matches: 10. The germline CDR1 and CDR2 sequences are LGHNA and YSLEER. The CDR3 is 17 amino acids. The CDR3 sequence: CASSQSSAGGLRDTQYF. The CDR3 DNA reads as TGCGCCAGCAGCCAATCCTCAGCGGGAGGGCTGAGAGATACGCAGTATTTT.

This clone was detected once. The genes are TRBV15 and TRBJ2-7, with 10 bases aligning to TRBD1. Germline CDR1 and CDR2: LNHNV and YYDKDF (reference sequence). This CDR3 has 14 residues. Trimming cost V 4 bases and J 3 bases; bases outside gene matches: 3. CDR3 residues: CATSIGTGDYEQYF. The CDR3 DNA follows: TGTGCCACCAGCATTGGGACAGGGGACTACGAGCAGTACTTC.

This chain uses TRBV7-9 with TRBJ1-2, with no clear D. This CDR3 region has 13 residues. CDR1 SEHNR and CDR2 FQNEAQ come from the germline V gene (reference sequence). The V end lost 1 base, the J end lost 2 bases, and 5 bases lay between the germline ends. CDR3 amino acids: CASSLEGNYGYTF. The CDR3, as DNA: TGTGCCAGCAGCTTAGAGGGCAACTATGGCTACACCTTC.

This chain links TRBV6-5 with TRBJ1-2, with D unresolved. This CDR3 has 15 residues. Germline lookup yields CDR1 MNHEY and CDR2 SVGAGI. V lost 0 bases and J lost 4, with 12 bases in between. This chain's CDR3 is CASSYSLLAPYGYTF. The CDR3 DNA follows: TGTGCCAGCAGTTACTCCTTGTTAGCTCCCTATGGCTACACCTTC.

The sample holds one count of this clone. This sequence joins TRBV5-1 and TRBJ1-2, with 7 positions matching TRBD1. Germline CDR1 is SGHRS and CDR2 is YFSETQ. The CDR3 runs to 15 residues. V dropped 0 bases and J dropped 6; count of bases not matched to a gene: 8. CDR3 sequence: CASSLGLRGGDGYTF. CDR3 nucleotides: TGCGCCAGCAGCTTGGGTTTACGAGGGGGCGATGGCTACACCTTC.

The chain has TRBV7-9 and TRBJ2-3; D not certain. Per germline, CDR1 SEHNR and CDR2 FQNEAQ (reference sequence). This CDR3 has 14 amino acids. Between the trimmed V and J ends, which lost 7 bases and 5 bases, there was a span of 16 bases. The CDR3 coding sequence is TGTGCCAGCACCTATAGTGGGCTGAGAGATACGCAGTATTTT. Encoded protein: CASTYSGLRDTQYF.

CDR3 coding DNA: TGTGCCAGCTCACCAAGGGACCCCGATCCGGAGACCCAGTACTTC. It translates to CASSPRDPDPETQYF. The chain links TRBV18 to TRBJ2-5; perhaps D is TRBD1 or TRBD2 (5 bases each). CDR1 and CDR2 (germline): KGHSH, LQKENI. The length of the CDR3 is 15 residues. V was shortened by 2 bases and J by 5 bases, with 15 bases between the two germline ends.

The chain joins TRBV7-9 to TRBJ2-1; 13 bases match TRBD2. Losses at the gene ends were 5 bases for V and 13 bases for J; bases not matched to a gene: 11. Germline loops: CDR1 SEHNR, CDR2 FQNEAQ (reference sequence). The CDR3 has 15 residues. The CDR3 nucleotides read TGTGCCAGCAGCCCGACTAGCGGGAGGCGGGGGGGACAGTTCTTC. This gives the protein CASSPTSGRRGGQFF.

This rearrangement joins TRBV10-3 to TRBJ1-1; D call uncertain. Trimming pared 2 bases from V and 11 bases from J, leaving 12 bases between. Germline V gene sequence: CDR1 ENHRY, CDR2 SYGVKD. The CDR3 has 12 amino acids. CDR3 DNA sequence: TGTGCCATCAGTGAGCCGGGAATCGAGGCTTTCTTT. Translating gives CAISEPGIEAFF.

CDR3 coding DNA: TGCAGCGGAATGGCACGGACAGCTAAGAAGACCCAGTACTTC. Its translation: CSGMARTAKKTQYF. The J gene is TRBJ2-5, the V gene TRBV29-1; maybe TRBD1 (6 bases). The CDR3 covers 14 residues. The V and J ends lost 7 bases and 6 bases respectively, with 21 bases between them. CDR1 and CDR2 from the germline V gene are SQVTM and ANQGSEA.

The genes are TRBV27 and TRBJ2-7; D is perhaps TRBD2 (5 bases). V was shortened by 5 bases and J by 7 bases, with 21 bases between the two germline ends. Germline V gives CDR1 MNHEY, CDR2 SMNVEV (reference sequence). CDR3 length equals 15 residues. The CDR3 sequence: CASSHSGVSVFEQYF. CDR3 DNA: TGTGCCAGCAGTCACTCGGGCGTTAGCGTATTTGAGCAGTACTTC.

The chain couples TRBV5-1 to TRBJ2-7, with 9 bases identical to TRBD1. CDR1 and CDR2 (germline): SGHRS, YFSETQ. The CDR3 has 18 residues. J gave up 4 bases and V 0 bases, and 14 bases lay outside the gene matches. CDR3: CASSLVGTKDRGRYEQYF. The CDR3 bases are TGCGCCAGCAGCTTGGTAGGGACAAAGGACAGGGGAAGGTACGAGCAGTACTTC.

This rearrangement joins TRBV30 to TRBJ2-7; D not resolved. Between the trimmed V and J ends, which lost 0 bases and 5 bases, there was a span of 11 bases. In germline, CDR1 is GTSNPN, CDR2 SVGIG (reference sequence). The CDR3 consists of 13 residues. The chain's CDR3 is CAWSVIQSNEQYF. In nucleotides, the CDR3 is TGTGCCTGGAGTGTAATCCAGTCTAACGAGCAGTACTTC.

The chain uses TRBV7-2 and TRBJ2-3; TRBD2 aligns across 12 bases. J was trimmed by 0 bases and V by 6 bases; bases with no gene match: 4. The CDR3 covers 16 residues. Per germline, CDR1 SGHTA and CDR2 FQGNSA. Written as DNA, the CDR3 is TGTGCCAGCAGAGGACTAGCGGGGCTGAGCACAGATACGCAGTATTTT. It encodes CASRGLAGLSTDTQYF.

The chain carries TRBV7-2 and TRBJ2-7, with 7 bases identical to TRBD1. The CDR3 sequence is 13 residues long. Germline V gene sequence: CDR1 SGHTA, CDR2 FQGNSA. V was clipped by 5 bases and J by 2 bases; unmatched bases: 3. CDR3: CASSRQGAYEQYF. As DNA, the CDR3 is TGTGCCAGCAGCAGACAGGGCGCCTACGAGCAGTACTTC.

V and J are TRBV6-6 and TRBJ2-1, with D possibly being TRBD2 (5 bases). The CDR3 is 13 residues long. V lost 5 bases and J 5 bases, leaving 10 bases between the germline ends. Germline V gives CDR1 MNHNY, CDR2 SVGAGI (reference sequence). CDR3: CASSNRENNEQFF. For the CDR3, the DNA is TGTGCCAGCAGTAACCGGGAAAACAATGAGCAGTTCTTC.

CDR3 bases: TGTGCCAGCAGTCCAAGGGAGTCCACTGAAGCTTTCTTT. This translates into CASSPRESTEAFF. The rearrangement links TRBV11-2 to TRBJ1-1; the D is unclear. The ends were cut back, 6 bases at V and 4 bases at J, with 12 bases in the middle. CDR1 is SGHAT and CDR2 is FQNNGV in the germline V gene. There are 13 residues in the CDR3.

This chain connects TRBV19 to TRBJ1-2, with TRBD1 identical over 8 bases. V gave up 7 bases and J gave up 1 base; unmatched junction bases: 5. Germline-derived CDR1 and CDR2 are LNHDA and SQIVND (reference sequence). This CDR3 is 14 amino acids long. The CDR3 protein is CASTGQGDNYGYTF. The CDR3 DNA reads TGTGCCAGTACCGGACAGGGAGATAACTATGGCTACACCTTC.

The CDR3 DNA sequence: TGTGCCAGTAAGACTAGCGGGACCAATGAGCAGTTCTTC. Translation: CASKTSGTNEQFF. The chain carries TRBV19 and TRBJ2-1; 11 nucleotides match TRBD2. J gave up 6 bases and V 7 bases, and 2 bases lay outside the gene matches. The CDR3 covers 13 residues. The germline V gene encodes CDR1 LNHDA and CDR2 SQIVND (reference sequence).

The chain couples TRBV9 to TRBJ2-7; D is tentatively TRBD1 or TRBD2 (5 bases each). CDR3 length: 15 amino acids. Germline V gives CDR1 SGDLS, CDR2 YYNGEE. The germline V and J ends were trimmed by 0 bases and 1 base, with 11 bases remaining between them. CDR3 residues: CASSVGGGNSYEQYF. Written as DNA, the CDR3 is TGTGCCAGCAGCGTAGGTGGGGGAAATTCCTACGAGCAGTACTTC.

CDR3 DNA: TGCGCCAGCAGCCAACAAGGCAACAGGGGGAGGTCAGATACGCAGTATTTT. Residues: CASSQQGNRGRSDTQYF. The chain carries TRBV4-1 and TRBJ2-3; 8 bases are shared with TRBD1. There are 17 residues in the CDR3. Germline V gene lookup returns CDR1 MGHRA and CDR2 YSYEKL. The V and J ends lost 2 bases and 4 bases, in that order; junction bases with no gene match: 11.

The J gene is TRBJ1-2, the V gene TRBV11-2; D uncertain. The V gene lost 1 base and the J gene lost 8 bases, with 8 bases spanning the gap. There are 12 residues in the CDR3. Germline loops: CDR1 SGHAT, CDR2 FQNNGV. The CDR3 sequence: CASSLASAGYTF. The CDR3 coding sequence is TGTGCCAGCAGCTTAGCCAGTGCCGGCTACACCTTC. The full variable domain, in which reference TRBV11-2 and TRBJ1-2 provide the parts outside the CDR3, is EAGVAQSPRYKIIEKRQSVAFWCNPISGHATLYWYQQILGQGPKLLIQFQNNGVVDDSQLPKDRFSAERLKGVDSTLKIQPAKLEDSAVYLCASSLASAGYTFGSGTRLTVV.

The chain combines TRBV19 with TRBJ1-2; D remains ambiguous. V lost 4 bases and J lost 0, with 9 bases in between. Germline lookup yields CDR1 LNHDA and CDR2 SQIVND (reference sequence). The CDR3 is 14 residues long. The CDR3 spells CASSNSDSNYGYTF. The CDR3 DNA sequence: TGTGCCAGTAGTAACTCGGACTCTAACTATGGCTACACCTTC.

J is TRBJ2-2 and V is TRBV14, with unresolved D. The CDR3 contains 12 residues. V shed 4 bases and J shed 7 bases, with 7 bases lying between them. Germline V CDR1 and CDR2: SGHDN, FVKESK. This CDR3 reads CASSPPFGELFF. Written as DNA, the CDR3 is TGTGCCAGCAGCCCCCCATTCGGGGAGCTGTTTTTT.